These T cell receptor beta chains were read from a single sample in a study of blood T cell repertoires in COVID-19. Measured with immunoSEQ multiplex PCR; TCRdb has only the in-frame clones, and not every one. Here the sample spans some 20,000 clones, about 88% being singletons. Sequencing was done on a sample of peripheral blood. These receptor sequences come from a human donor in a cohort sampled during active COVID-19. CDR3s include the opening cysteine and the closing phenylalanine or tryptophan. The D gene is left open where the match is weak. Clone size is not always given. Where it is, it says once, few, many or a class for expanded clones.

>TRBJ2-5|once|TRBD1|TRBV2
CASSFDRGRGETQYF
TGTGCCAGCAGCTTTGACAGGGGCAGGGGTGAGACCCAGTACTTC
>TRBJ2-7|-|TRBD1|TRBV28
CASSLDRGTDF
TGTGCCAGCAGTCTCGACAGGGGTACTGACTTC
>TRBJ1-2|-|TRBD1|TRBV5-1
CASSYRQGTPYGYTF
TGCGCCAGCAGCTACCGACAGGGCACTCCTTATGGCTACACCTTC
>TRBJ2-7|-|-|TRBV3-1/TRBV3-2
CASSQRGTDTYEQYF
TGTGCCAGCAGCCAACGGGGGACGGATACCTACGAGCAGTACTTC
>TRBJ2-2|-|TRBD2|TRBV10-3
CAISGGQRAGGTGELFF
TGTGCCATCAGTGGTGGCCAACGGGCGGGAGGCACCGGGGAGCTGTTTTTT
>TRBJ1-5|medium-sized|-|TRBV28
CASSFDGGGQPQHF
TGTGCCAGCAGTTTCGACGGCGGGGGTCAGCCCCAGCATTTT
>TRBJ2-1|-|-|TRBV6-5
CATNRVRLNEQFF
TGTGCCACCAACCGGGTTCGGTTGAATGAGCAGTTCTTC
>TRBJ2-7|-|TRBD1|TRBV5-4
CASSSIGQVAYEQYF
TGTGCCAGCAGCTCGATAGGACAGGTTGCATACGAGCAGTACTTC
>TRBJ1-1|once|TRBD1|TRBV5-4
CASSGGTVTEAFF
TGTGCCAGCAGCGGTGGGACAGTCACTGAAGCTTTCTTT
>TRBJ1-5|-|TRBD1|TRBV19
CASGQDREYQPQHF
TGTGCCAGTGGACAGGACAGAGAATATCAGCCCCAGCATTTT
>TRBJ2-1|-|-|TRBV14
CASSQEVGQGGLARQFF
TGTGCCAGCAGCCAAGAAGTAGGACAGGGGGGACTAGCTAGGCAGTTCTTC
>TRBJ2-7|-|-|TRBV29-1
CSVDPPRTYEQYF
TGCAGCGTTGATCCCCCCAGGACCTACGAGCAGTACTTC
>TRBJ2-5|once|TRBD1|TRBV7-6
CASSSGTGQDWETQYF
TGTGCCAGCAGCTCTGGCACCGGACAGGATTGGGAGACCCAGTACTTC
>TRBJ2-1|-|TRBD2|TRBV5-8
CASSQGLAGYNEQFF
TGTGCCAGCAGCCAGGGACTAGCGGGCTACAATGAGCAGTTCTTC
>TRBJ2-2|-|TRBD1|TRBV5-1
CATGEPRFGQGATTGELFF
TGCGCCACCGGCGAACCTAGATTTGGACAGGGGGCGACCACCGGGGAGCTGTTTTTT